The T cell receptor (beta chain) under discussion was sequenced for a study of regulatory T cells in long-lasting Graves disease. Library construction for TCR beta used iRepertoire HTBI primers and Arm-PCR of CDR3 regions. Via MiXCR, TCRdb re-called the multiplex PCR reads, giving one row per CDR3 protein. The table includes roughly 420,000 distinct CDR3 sequences, around 15% detected once. Time point described: newly diagnosed GD, antithyroid drugs for less than 3 months. RNA extracted from PBMCs served as the sequencing template. Graves' disease diagnoses used American Thyroid Association guidelines. Trimming at V came to 3 bases and at J to 7 bases, leaving 6 bases not matched to a gene. The CDR3 consists of 15 residues. Germline values: CDR1 MGHRA, CDR2 YSYEKL. The same data also went into a second study, on T cells in Graves' hyperthyroidism and ophthalmopathy. That paper adds: Subjects aged 18 to 65 presented with newly diagnosed hyperthyroidism of less than 2 months' duration. HTBI primers were employed in a first-round RT-PCR of the TCR CDR3.

This chain joins TRBV4-1 and TRBJ2-1; 10 bases line up with TRBD2. Here the sequenced sample was peripheral blood mononuclear cells (PBMCs), taken at new diagnosis, from a patient treated with antithyroid drugs. The sequence was collected from a woman aged 25-40 years with Graves disease. CDR3 in DNA: TGCGCCAGCAGCCATTCTAGCGGGAGCGCAAATGAGCAGTTCTTC. This translates into CASSHSSGSANEQFF.